This T cell receptor beta chain was sequenced during a study of vaccination and CD4 T cells after COVID-19. Whole-study context: Controls used CEFX viral epitopes (positive), HIV-1 Nef peptides (negative), or no peptide.

Sequenced with the Oncomine TCR Beta short-read assay was DNA taken from cultured CD4+ T cells. Using its own MiXCR run on the PCR reads, TCRdb lists one record per CDR3 protein. The profile shows 10,000 to 15,000 distinct CDR3 sequences, 55% to 65% of them singletons. About this clonotype: As yet, its antigen is unknown.

Whole-study results and caveats: SARS-CoV-2-reactive clonotype medians increased from about 20 to 38, not significantly. Spike mono-reactivity was the property of 304 of 307 vaccine-specific clones in convalescent patients.

Treatment: approximately 9-day PBMC culture with coronavirus spike peptide pools or control peptides (ViraFEST assay). This clonotype was sampled from a human donor who had recovered from COVID-19. Sample: CD4+ T cells from blood, cultured in vitro.

The CDR3 spells CAIGGTDTQYF. The CDR3 DNA sequence: TGTGCCATCGGAGGGACAGATACGCAGTATTTT. The rearrangement uses TRBV10-3 and TRBJ2-3; D perhaps matches TRBD2 (6 bases). In germline, CDR1 is ENHRY, CDR2 SYGVKD. The V end was cut by 8 bases, the J end by 3 bases, with 6 bases between. The CDR3 has 11 residues.